The 4 T cell receptor beta chains presented below share a single source sample, sequenced in a study of T cells in Graves' hyperthyroidism and ophthalmopathy. Amplification of TCR beta CDR3 regions was performed using RNA transcripts as template. An initial round of RT-PCR targeting the TCR CDR3 relied on the HTBI primer set. In TCRdb, the multiplex PCR reads were re-called with MiXCR into one record per CDR3 protein. Among hundreds of thousands of distinct CDR3 sequences listed, about 15% were seen once. Sequencing was carried out using blood. The receptors were gathered from a woman between 25 and 40 years old with Graves' hyperthyroidism that later progressed to Graves' ophthalmopathy.

There are a few counts of this clonotype. The chain has TRBV5-1 and TRBJ2-7; D perhaps matches TRBD2 (5 bases). The CDR3 has 15 amino acids. Germline values: CDR1 SGHRS, CDR2 YFSETQ. V was pared by 1 base and J by 7 bases, with 18 bases between. The DNA of the CDR3 is TGCGCCAGCAGCTTGTTGGGTACTGGGGAGAGAGAGCAGTACTTC. Translated, it gives CASSLLGTGEREQYF. Variable domain in full (rest from reference TRBV5-1 and TRBJ2-7): KAGVTQTPRYLIKTRGQQVTLSCSPISGHRSVSWYQQTPGQGLQFLFEYFSETQRNKGNFPGRFSGRQFSNSRSEMNVSTLELGDSALYLCASSLLGTGEREQYFGPGTRLTVT.

This clonotype was detected ten times or more. The V gene is TRBV6-5, the J gene TRBJ1-4, with D perhaps TRBD1 (5 bases). The germline V gene has CDR1 MNHEY and CDR2 SVGAGI. CDR3 length equals 14 residues. V dropped 4 bases and J dropped 8 bases, with 14 bases sitting between them. DNA for the CDR3: TGTGCCAGCAGTTCTAACGGGGCCAACGAAAAACTGTTTTTT. It translates to CASSSNGANEKLFF.

This clonotype appeared many times. This rearrangement joins TRBV7-3 to TRBJ2-1; no reliable D call. The CDR3 is 14 residues long. V gave up 5 bases and J gave up 8 bases, with 16 bases separating them. Germline values: CDR1 SGHTA, CDR2 FQGTGA. The CDR3 protein is CASSQTTAGDEQFF. The CDR3 bases are TGTGCCAGCAGCCAAACGACCGCCGGCGATGAGCAGTTCTTC.

This clonotype was detected many times. The V and J genes are TRBV24-1 and TRBJ2-5; unclear D gene. Trimming took 2 bases from V and 3 from J, leaving 9 bases between them. From germline, CDR1 is KGHDR and CDR2 SFDVKD. This CDR3 has 14 residues. The CDR3 coding sequence is TGTGCCACCAGTGATTACAACGGCAAAGAGACCCAGTACTTC. Its translation is CATSDYNGKETQYF.